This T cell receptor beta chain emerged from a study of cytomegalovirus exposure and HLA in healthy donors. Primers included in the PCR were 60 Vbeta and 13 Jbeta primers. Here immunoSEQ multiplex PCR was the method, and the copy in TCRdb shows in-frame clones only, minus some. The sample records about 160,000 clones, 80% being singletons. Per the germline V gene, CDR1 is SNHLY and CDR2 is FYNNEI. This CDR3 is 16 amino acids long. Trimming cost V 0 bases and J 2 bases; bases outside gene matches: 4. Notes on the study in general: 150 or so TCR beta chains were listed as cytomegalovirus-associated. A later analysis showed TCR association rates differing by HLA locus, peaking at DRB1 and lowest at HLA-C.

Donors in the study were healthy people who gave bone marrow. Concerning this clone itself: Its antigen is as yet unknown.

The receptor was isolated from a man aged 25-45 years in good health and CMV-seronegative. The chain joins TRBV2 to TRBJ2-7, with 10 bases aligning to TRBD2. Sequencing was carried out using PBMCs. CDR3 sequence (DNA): TGTGCCAGCAGTGAAGCTTTTAGCGGGGGGCCCTACGAGCAGTACTTC. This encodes CASSEAFSGGPYEQYF.